This T cell receptor beta chain was captured in a study of cytomegalovirus exposure and HLA in healthy donors. Study-wide background: Of 398 genotyped donors, more than 70% clustered with self-reported Caucasian donors. Study-wide findings and caveats: Later work found most CMV-associated TCR beta chains apparently HLA-restricted. V- and J-gene trimming in TCR beta was tied to a missense DCLRE1C variant by an analysis performed later. According to a later analysis, donors in an Asian-associated ancestry cluster reportedly had fewer N-insertions than the roughly 720-donor mean.

PCR involved 60 Vbeta and 13 Jbeta primers. Profiled with immunoSEQ multiplex PCR; TCRdb holds only in-frame clones, not every one. The table includes fewer than 110,000 clones, roughly 70% detected once. Regarding this clone: Antigen specificity is unknown.

The sequenced sample was PBMCs. The TCR comes from a woman aged 40 to 55 in good health and CMV-seropositive.

CDR3 residues: CASSRTRTEAFF. Here the CDR3 DNA reads TGTGCCAGCAGCCGAACCCGGACTGAAGCTTTCTTT. The chain employs TRBV6-5 and TRBJ1-1; D gene unclear. CDR1 and CDR2 from the germline V gene are MNHEY and SVGAGI. The CDR3 runs to 12 residues. Trimming removed 6 bases from V and 5 bases from J, with 10 bases in between.